This TCR beta chain stems from a study of T cell repertoires in cytomegalovirus infection. Across the study: Shared public TCR beta signatures pointed to both CMV infection and a matching HLA type.

This clonotype was observed at least ten times. What it binds is not known. Regarding the study as a whole: What dominated the ex vivo response were HLA-C-restricted CMV-specific TCR beta clonotypes.

The CDR3 is made up of 13 amino acids. CDR1 is SGHVS and CDR2 is FNYEAQ in the germline V gene. Trimming left V 5 bases short and J 1 base short, with 8 bases between. TCRdb passed the reads through MiXCR, listing each CDR3 protein once. This sample carries fewer than 80,000 distinct CDR3 sequences, roughly 3.5% of them seen once, and the ten largest clones take less than 5%. The specimen sequenced was PBMCs. This sequence originates from a human donor in good health (CMV status not recorded). Some clones in this sample may be carry-over from other donors' samples. V and J are TRBV7-6 and TRBJ1-1; D unclear. CDR3 protein: CASSGLENTEAFF. CDR3 nucleotide sequence: TGTGCCAGCAGCGGTCTGGAGAACACTGAAGCTTTCTTT.